This T cell receptor (beta chain) was sequenced during a study of blood T cell repertoires in COVID-19 (TCRdb year 2020). A note on the overall study: Collaborator samples came from the United States, Italy and Spain and covered acute and convalescent phases of COVID-19. The prospective study material was composed of cDNA or gDNA derived from T cells, B-cell-depleted T cells, or PBMCs. Subjects who had been exposed to COVID-19, were actively infected with it, or had recovered from it provided the deeply sampled blood TCRbeta repertoires that made up the dataset. The repertoires were released in a freely available public database intended as a resource for research on the immune response to SARS-CoV-2. The samples were drawn from two sources: the first 160 participants of the ongoing ImmuneRACE study, and 1,254 subjects contributed by 6 global collaborators. A de-identified subject ID, COVID-19 status, age in years and sex were almost always included in the sample metadata. Where available, HLA class I and class II types were taken from metadata supplied by the sample provider and were not determined by assay-based typing. The paper's findings and limits, for the study overall: The amount of clinical and demographic metadata varied by source and participant and was provided uncurated.

CDR1 and CDR2 are read off the germline V gene as MNHEY and SVGAGI. The CDR3, from cysteine to phenylalanine, totals 14 residues. Of all the DNA, just the CDR3 is kept, 42 bases in frame from base 1. Trimming accounts for 0 bases at V and 4 bases at J, while the number of junction bases matched to no gene is 1. Each collaborating institution followed its own protocols to collect whole blood in K2EDTA tubes. For TCRbeta analysis, collaborator samples were shipped as frozen whole blood, as isolated PBMCs, or as DNA extracted from either sample type. Remarks on this clone: The target of this receptor is not known. The record has no base qualities; no much larger clone is one base away.

TCRbeta CDR3 regions were amplified from genomic DNA using the immunoSEQ Assay, a bias-controlled multiplex PCR. The paper's data handling went like this. Within the assay, amplification of reference gene primers was used to estimate how many nucleated cells each sample contained. To quantify the absolute abundance of each unique TCRbeta CDR3 rearrangement, sequence reads were collapsed and filtered. For each sample, productive Simpson clonality was calculated as the square root of Simpson's diversity index across productive rearrangements. TCRdb limited this immuneACCESS table to in-frame rearrangements with V and J called. A share of clones is missing; checked studies link under half to unresolved V genes, and the rest is unexplained. V and J calls and clone size are given by that table; D and trimming were obtained from the DNA. The sample records just over 650,000 clones, 90% of which are singletons. The biggest ten clones account for 0.2% to 0.3% of the sample.

The source is a woman under 30 with acute or convalescent COVID-19. The sequence is built from TRBV6-5 and TRBJ1-1; the central 8 bases match TRBD1. The sample comprised peripheral blood. Here is the DNA: TGTGCCAGCAGTTACTCCGACAGGGGCACTGAAGCTTTCTTT. It codes for CASSYSDRGTEAFF.